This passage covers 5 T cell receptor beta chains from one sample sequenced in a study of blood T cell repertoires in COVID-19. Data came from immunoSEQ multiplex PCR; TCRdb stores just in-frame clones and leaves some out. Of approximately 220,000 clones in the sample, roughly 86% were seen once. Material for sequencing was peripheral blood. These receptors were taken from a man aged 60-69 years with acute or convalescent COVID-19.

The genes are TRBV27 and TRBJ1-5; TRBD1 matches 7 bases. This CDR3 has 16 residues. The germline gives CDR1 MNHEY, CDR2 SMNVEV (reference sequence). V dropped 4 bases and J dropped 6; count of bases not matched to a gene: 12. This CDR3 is CASSSRQGSLGQPQHF. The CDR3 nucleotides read TGTGCCAGCAGTTCCAGACAGGGATCCCTAGGTCAGCCCCAGCATTTT.

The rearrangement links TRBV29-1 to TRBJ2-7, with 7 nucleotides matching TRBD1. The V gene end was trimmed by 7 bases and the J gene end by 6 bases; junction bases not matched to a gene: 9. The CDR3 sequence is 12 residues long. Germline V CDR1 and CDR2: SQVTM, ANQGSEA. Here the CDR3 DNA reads TGCAGCGCGTTGACAGGGTTAGCCGAGCAGTACTTC. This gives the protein CSALTGLAEQYF.

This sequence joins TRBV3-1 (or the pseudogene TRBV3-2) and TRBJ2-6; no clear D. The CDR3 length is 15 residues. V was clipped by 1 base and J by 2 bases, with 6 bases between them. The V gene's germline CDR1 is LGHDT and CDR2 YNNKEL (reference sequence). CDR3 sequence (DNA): TGTGCCAGCAGCCAAGGAGGTGCTGGGGCCAACGTCCTGACTTTC. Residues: CASSQGGAGANVLTF.

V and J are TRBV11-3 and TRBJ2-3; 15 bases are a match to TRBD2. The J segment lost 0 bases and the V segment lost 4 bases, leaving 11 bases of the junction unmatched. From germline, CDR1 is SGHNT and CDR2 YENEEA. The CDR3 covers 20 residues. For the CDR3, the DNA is TGTGCCAGCAGCTCGGGACTAGCGGGGGGCCCAGAAACTAGCACAGATACGCAGTATTTT. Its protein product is CASSSGLAGGPETSTDTQYF.

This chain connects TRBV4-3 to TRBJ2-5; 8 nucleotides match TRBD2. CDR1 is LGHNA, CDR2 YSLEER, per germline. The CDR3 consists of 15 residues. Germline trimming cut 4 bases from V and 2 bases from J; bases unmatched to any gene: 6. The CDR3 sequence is CASSLLGGGQETQYF. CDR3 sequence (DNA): TGCGCCAGCAGCCTCCTCGGGGGGGGTCAAGAGACCCAGTACTTC.